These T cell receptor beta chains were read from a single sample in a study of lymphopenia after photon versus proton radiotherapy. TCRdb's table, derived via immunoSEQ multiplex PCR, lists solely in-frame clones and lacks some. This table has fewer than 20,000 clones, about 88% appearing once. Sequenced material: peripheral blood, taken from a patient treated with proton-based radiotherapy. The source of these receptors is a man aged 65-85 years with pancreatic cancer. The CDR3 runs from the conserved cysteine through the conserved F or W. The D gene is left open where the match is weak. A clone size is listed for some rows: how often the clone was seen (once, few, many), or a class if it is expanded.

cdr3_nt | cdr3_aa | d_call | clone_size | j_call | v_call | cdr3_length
TGTGCCAGCAGCCGAGACAGGGGTGCCTACGAGCAGTACTTC | CASSRDRGAYEQYF | TRBD1 | NA | TRBJ2-7 | TRBV7-6 | 14
TGCGCCAGCAGCCAAGAATCGACAGGCTTTAATCAGCCCCAGCATTTT | CASSQESTGFNQPQHF | NA | NA | TRBJ1-5 | TRBV4-1 | 16
TGTGCCAGTAGCGGGCGGGGGGGGCAATTTGACGAGCAGTACTTC | CASSGRGGQFDEQYF | TRBD2 | NA | TRBJ2-7 | TRBV19 | 15
TGTGCCAGTAGTATGGCCGAGGGTACGTACCAAGAGACCCAGTACTTC | CASSMAEGTYQETQYF | NA | NA | TRBJ2-5 | TRBV19 | 16
TGTGCCAGCAGCCCCAGCGGGGGGGCCAGCAATGAGCAGTTCTTC | CASSPSGGASNEQFF | TRBD2 | NA | TRBJ2-1 | TRBV7-2 | 15
TGTGCCAGCAGGCCACGCGGGACAGGCTCCCACGAGCAGTACTTC | CASRPRGTGSHEQYF | TRBD1 | NA | TRBJ2-7 | TRBV6-1 | 15
TGTGCCAGCAGCTTGTTGGGACAGGGGGCCGGCCAGCCCCAGCATTTT | CASSLLGQGAGQPQHF | TRBD1 | few | TRBJ1-5 | TRBV5-6 | 16
TGCGCCAGCGGCCCAACCTCAGGGAACCAGCAGTACTTC | CASGPTSGNQQYF | NA | NA | TRBJ2-7 | TRBV10-1 | 13
TGTGCCAGTAGTTACCCGGACTTAAAGAACACTGAAGCTTTCTTT | CASSYPDLKNTEAFF | NA | NA | TRBJ1-1 | TRBV19 | 15
TGTGCCAGCAGCTCTACCGGGACAGGCAACGGCTACACCTTC | CASSSTGTGNGYTF | TRBD1 | once | TRBJ1-2 | TRBV9 | 14
TGTGCCAGCAGCCCTCGACTGGGAGCGGGAGGGCTCAATGAGCAGTTCTTC | CASSPRLGAGGLNEQFF | TRBD2 | NA | TRBJ2-1 | TRBV5-4 | 17
TGCGCCAGTGCGCGTACGAGCGACACTGAAGCTTTCTTT | CASARTSDTEAFF | NA | NA | TRBJ1-1 | TRBV5-1 | 13
TGTGCCTGGAGGGACAGGGGGAGTGAGACCCAGTACTTC | CAWRDRGSETQYF | TRBD1 | NA | TRBJ2-5 | TRBV30 | 13
TGTGCCAGCAGTAGACTAGTCAGTATCAAAAACATTCAGTACTTC | CASSRLVSIKNIQYF | NA | NA | TRBJ2-4 | TRBV7-9 | 15
TGCGCCAGCAGCTTGGGACAGGGAAAATCTGAAGCTTTCTTT | CASSLGQGKSEAFF | TRBD1 | NA | TRBJ1-1 | TRBV5-1 | 14
TGTGCCACCAGCAGAGAGGTTCTGGGTACAGGGTACACCTTC | CATSREVLGTGYTF | NA | once | TRBJ1-2 | TRBV15 | 14
TGTGCCAGCAGCGTAGGGACTAATGAAAAACTGTTTTTT | CASSVGTNEKLFF | NA | NA | TRBJ1-4 | TRBV9 | 13
TGTGCCAGCAGCCACCCCGCTGGGACAGGGAGGTATGGCTACACCTTC | CASSHPAGTGRYGYTF | TRBD1 | NA | TRBJ1-2 | TRBV11-3 | 16
TGTGCTCAGACTAGCGGGGAGGCAGATACGCAGTATTTT | CAQTSGEADTQYF | TRBD2 | NA | TRBJ2-3 | TRBV30 | 13
TGTGCCAGCTCACCACAGGGAGGCGGGTATGGCTACACCTTC | CASSPQGGGYGYTF | NA | NA | TRBJ1-2 | TRBV18 | 14
TGTGCCTGGAGTGCGCGGACAGGAACTAATGAAAAACTGTTTTTT | CAWSARTGTNEKLFF | TRBD1 | NA | TRBJ1-4 | TRBV30 | 15
TGTGCCAGCAGCTTGGCTCGTACAAACACCATATATTTT | CASSLARTNTIYF | NA | NA | TRBJ1-3 | TRBV5-4 | 13
TGTGCCAGCAGCCAAGAAGGGACAGTGTTCCTGTCCGCTGGAAACACCATATATTTT | CASSQEGTVFLSAGNTIYF | TRBD1 | NA | TRBJ1-3 | TRBV4-2 | 19
TGTGCCAGCAGCTGGGACGTTAATGAGCAGTTCTTC | CASSWDVNEQFF | NA | once | TRBJ2-1 | TRBV11-1 | 12
TGTGCCAGCCACCCCCTGGGGGACACTCAAGAGACCCAGTACTTC | CASHPLGDTQETQYF | NA | NA | TRBJ2-5 | TRBV27 | 15
TGTGCCAGCAGCACTCAGGGGATTAACACTGAAGCTTTCTTT | CASSTQGINTEAFF | NA | NA | TRBJ1-1 | TRBV7-2 | 14
TGTGCCAGTAGTAGGACTAGACTAAACGAGCAGTTCTTC | CASSRTRLNEQFF | TRBD2 | few | TRBJ2-1 | TRBV19 | 13
TGTGCCAGCAGCGCCGACGATCAAACATGGGCGGGTTACACTGAAGCTTTCTTT | CASSADDQTWAGYTEAFF | NA | NA | TRBJ1-1 | TRBV9 | 18
TGCGCCAGCAGCTTGGGAGTAGCCCCAGGATACGAGCAGTACTTC | CASSLGVAPGYEQYF | NA | NA | TRBJ2-7 | TRBV5-1 | 15
TGCAGCGTGGGGGACAGGGGATTCGGGGAGCTGTTTTTT | CSVGDRGFGELFF | TRBD1 | NA | TRBJ2-2 | TRBV29-1 | 13
TGTGCCAGCAGCTACCGGACAGGGGGGAATTCACCCCTCCACTTT | CASSYRTGGNSPLHF | TRBD1 | once | TRBJ1-6 | TRBV7-9 | 15
TGTGCCAGCAGCCCACTGGAAGGGGAGCAGTACTTC | CASSPLEGEQYF | NA | NA | TRBJ2-7 | TRBV11-3 | 12
TGTGCCAGCAGTTACTCGCGAAGCTCCTACAATGAGCAGTTCTTC | CASSYSRSSYNEQFF | NA | NA | TRBJ2-1 | TRBV6-5 | 15
TGTGCCAGCAGCCAAGCGATTAGCGGGACCCTCTACGAGCAGTACTTC | CASSQAISGTLYEQYF | NA | NA | TRBJ2-7 | TRBV21-1 | 16
TGTGCCAGTAGTAGCAGGGTTATACCCGAAGCTTTCTTT | CASSSRVIPEAFF | NA | NA | TRBJ1-1 | TRBV19 | 13
TGTGCCAGCAGCTTAGGCAGCGGGAGCTTCTACGAGCAGTACTTC | CASSLGSGSFYEQYF | TRBD2 | NA | TRBJ2-7 | TRBV11-3 | 15